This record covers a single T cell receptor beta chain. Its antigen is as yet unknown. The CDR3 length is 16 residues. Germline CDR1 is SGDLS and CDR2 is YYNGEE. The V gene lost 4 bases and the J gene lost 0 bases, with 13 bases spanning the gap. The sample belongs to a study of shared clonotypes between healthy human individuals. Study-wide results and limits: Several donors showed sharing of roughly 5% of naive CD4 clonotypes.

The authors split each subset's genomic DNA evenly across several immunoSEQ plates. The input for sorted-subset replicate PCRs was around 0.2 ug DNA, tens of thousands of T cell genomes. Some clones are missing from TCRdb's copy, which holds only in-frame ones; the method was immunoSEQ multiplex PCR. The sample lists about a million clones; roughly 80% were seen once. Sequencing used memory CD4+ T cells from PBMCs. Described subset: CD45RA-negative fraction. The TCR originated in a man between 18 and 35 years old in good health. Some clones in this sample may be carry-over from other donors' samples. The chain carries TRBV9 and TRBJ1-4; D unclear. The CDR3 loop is CASSRGPLATNEKLFF. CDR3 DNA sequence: TGTGCCAGCAGCAGAGGTCCCTTAGCAACTAATGAAAAACTGTTTTTT. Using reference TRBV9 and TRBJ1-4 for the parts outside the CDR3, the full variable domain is DSGVTQTPKHLITATGQRVTLRCSPRSGDLSVYWYQQSLDQGLQFLIQYYNGEERAKGNILERFSAQQFPDLHSELNLSSLELGDSALYFCASSRGPLATNEKLFFGSGTQLSVL.